This T cell receptor (beta chain) was identified during a study of radiation and T cells in renal cell carcinoma. Libraries were prepared by immunoSEQ multiplex PCR; TCRdb keeps only in-frame clonotypes and omits some of them. The repertoire holds 40,000 to 45,000 clones, with around four fifths as singletons. V was pared by 5 bases and J by 12 bases, with 8 bases of the junction left unmatched. CDR1 is SGHNT, CDR2 YENEEA, per germline. The CDR3 spans 13 residues. As for time point: blood 4 weeks post-SBRT, at nephrectomy. Specified treatment: 15 Gy SBRT to primary tumor, nephrectomy 4 weeks later. This chain joins TRBV11-3 and TRBJ2-1, with 9 nucleotides matching TRBD2. The starting material was blood, obtained from a patient whose treatment included radiotherapy and nephrectomy. The clonotype was recovered from a woman in her 70s with renal cell carcinoma. The CDR3 region is CASSITSGSWQFF. In DNA, the CDR3 is TGTGCCAGCAGCATCACTAGCGGGTCCTGGCAGTTCTTC.